These 32 T cell receptor beta chains originate from one sample sequenced in a study of OX40 agonist ivuxolimab in advanced cancers. The protocol was immunoSEQ multiplex PCR, while the TCRdb copy is restricted to in-frame clones and leaves out a portion. The sample includes 90,000 to 100,000 clones, less than 90% of them seen just once. Here the sequenced sample was CD4+ or CD8+ T cells sorted from blood, taken in a trial of the OX40 agonist ivuxolimab. The receptors were sampled from an adult with an advanced solid tumor such as melanoma, head and neck, liver or kidney cancer.

The J gene is TRBJ1-1, the V gene TRBV14, with TRBD1 as a possible D gene (5 bases). Germline CDR1 SGHDN, CDR2 FVKESK. V shed 1 base and J shed 11 bases, with 14 bases lying between them. The CDR3 spans 13 residues. The CDR3 is CASSQVSGQGAFF. The DNA of the CDR3 is TGTGCCAGCAGCCAAGTCAGCGGGCAGGGCGCTTTCTTT. Full variable domain (remainder filled in from reference TRBV14 and TRBJ1-1): EAGVTQFPSHSVIEKGQTVTLRCDPISGHDNLYWYRRVMGKEIKFLLHFVKESKQDESGMPNNRFLAERTGGTYSTLKVQPAELEDSGVYFCASSQVSGQGAFFGQGTRLTVV.

J is TRBJ1-2 and V is TRBV9, with a weak D call TRBD1 (5 bases). Trimming stripped 4 bases from V and 11 bases from J, with 15 bases between. Germline assignment: CDR1 SGDLS and CDR2 YYNGEE. The CDR3 has 12 residues. This chain's CDR3 is CASSRDVSAYTF. DNA for the CDR3: TGTGCCAGCAGCAGGGACGTGTCAGCTTACACCTTC. The complete variable domain, with remaining parts taken from reference TRBV9 and TRBJ1-2, reads DSGVTQTPKHLITATGQRVTLRCSPRSGDLSVYWYQQSLDQGLQFLIQYYNGEERAKGNILERFSAQQFPDLHSELNLSSLELGDSALYFCASSRDVSAYTFGSGTRLTVV.

The V and J genes are TRBV6-1 and TRBJ2-5; 11 bases line up with TRBD1. The trim removed 6 bases at V and 4 bases at J, leaving 4 bases unmatched. Germline V lookup: CDR1 MNHNS, CDR2 SASEGT. The CDR3 runs 14 residues. DNA for the CDR3: TGTGCCAGCAGATCAGGGACAGGGGGAGAGACCCAGTACTTC. Amino acid sequence: CASRSGTGGETQYF.

In its sample, this clone was seen a few times. The V gene is TRBV11-2, the J gene TRBJ2-5; 9 nucleotides line up with TRBD2. Germline V gene lookup returns CDR1 SGHAT and CDR2 FQNNGV. This CDR3 spans 16 amino acids. J was trimmed by 7 bases and V by 5 bases; bases with no gene match: 14. DNA of the CDR3: TGTGCCAGCAGCCTGATCACTAGCGGGTCTTCTGGGACCCAGTACTTC. It yields the protein CASSLITSGSSGTQYF.

The gene calls are TRBV25-1 and TRBJ1-1; perhaps TRBD1 as D (6 bases). CDR1 is MGHDK, CDR2 SYGVNS, per germline. With 6 bases removed from V and 3 bases from J, the gap between germline ends came to 20 bases. This CDR3 spans 16 amino acids. The CDR3 sequence is CASSFGGGTRDTEAFF. In nucleotides, the CDR3 is TGTGCCAGCAGCTTCGGGGGGGGCACCCGGGACACTGAAGCTTTCTTT.

This clone was counted a single time. The CDR3 nucleotides are TGTGCCAGCAGCTCAGACAGGGAGGCGAACACTGAAGCTTTCTTT. This encodes CASSSDREANTEAFF. The chain joins TRBV7-9 to TRBJ1-1, with 7 bases aligning to TRBD1. Germline CDR1 SEHNR, CDR2 FQNEAQ (reference sequence). The CDR3 is 15 amino acids. The V gene end was trimmed by 4 bases and the J gene end by 1 base; junction bases not matched to a gene: 6.

This chain joins TRBV6-6 and TRBJ2-7; perhaps TRBD1 as D (6 bases). Germline V gives CDR1 MNHNY, CDR2 SVGAGI (reference sequence). CDR3 size: 14 residues. V lost 6 bases to trimming and J lost 2 bases, with 14 bases between them. CDR3 DNA: TGTGCCAGCAGCCCCTCGGGGACACCCTACGAGCAGTACGTC. Translating gives CASSPSGTPYEQYV.

This rearrangement joins TRBV6-1 to TRBJ1-1; D is undetermined. Germline V gene data show CDR1 as MNHNS and CDR2 as SASEGT. V lost 7 bases and J lost 1, with 13 bases in between. The CDR3 totals 14 residues. CDR3 coding DNA: TGTGCCAGCACCGTTGGGATAGGGAACACTGAAGCTTTCTTT. Encoded protein: CASTVGIGNTEAFF.

CDR3 amino acids: CASSPRGGASNYGYTF. CDR3 coding DNA: TGTGCCAGCAGCCCCCGGGGGGGAGCGTCTAACTATGGCTACACCTTC. The V and J genes are TRBV9 and TRBJ1-2; D is perhaps TRBD1 (5 bases). V was cut by 4 bases and J by 0 bases, with 16 bases left in between. The CDR3 sequence is 16 residues long. Germline V gene lookup returns CDR1 SGDLS and CDR2 YYNGEE.

This rearrangement joins TRBV6-5 to TRBJ2-2; D is possibly TRBD1 (5 bases). Germline-derived CDR1 and CDR2 are MNHEY and SVGAGI. CDR3 size: 14 residues. V lost 0 bases and J 4 bases, leaving 6 bases between the germline ends. CDR3 loop: CASSYSGATGELFF. Here the CDR3 DNA reads TGTGCCAGCAGTTACTCTGGGGCCACCGGGGAGCTGTTTTTT.

The chain employs TRBV14 and TRBJ2-7; possibly TRBD1 for D (6 bases). Per germline, CDR1 SGHDN and CDR2 FVKESK. This CDR3 spans 13 amino acids. Deletions cut 5 bases from V and 5 bases from J, with 13 bases between. Written as DNA, the CDR3 is TGTGCCAGCAGCAAACAGGGTGGTAACGAGCAGTACGTC. Encoded protein: CASSKQGGNEQYV.

This clone was observed a handful of times. The chain uses TRBV19 and TRBJ2-2; 7 positions agree with TRBD2. V was clipped by 2 bases and J by 10 bases; unmatched bases: 13. CDR1 is LNHDA and CDR2 is SQIVND in the germline V gene (reference sequence). CDR3 length: 16 residues. This CDR3 is CASSIRSGTIPKELFF. Written as DNA, the CDR3 is TGTGCCAGTAGTATAAGAAGCGGGACTATACCCAAGGAGCTGTTTTTT. The variable domain in full, with the rest retrieved from reference TRBV19 and TRBJ2-2, is DGGITQSPKYLFRKEGQNVTLSCEQNLNHDAMYWYRQDPGQGLRLIYYSQIVNDFQKGDIAEGYSVSREKKESFPLTVTSAQKNPTAFYLCASSIRSGTIPKELFFGEGSRLTVL.

V gene TRBV19 combines with J gene TRBJ1-4; no firm D call. CDR1 and CDR2 (germline): LNHDA, SQIVND (reference sequence). V was pared by 7 bases and J by 4 bases, with 16 bases between. This CDR3 region has 15 residues. CDR3 DNA sequence: TGTGCCAGTACCCCCCGGACGGCCGGTAATGAAAAACTGTTTTTT. Its translation: CASTPRTAGNEKLFF. Using reference TRBV19 and TRBJ1-4 for the parts outside the CDR3, the full variable domain is DGGITQSPKYLFRKEGQNVTLSCEQNLNHDAMYWYRQDPGQGLRLIYYSQIVNDFQKGDIAEGYSVSREKKESFPLTVTSAQKNPTAFYLCASTPRTAGNEKLFFGSGTQLSVL.

This clone was seen only a few times. The rearrangement joins TRBV6-5 to TRBJ2-2; D remains unclear. Germline V gives CDR1 MNHEY, CDR2 SVGAGI. V lost 2 bases, J lost 5 bases, and 6 bases lay in between. This CDR3 comprises 13 residues. CDR3 in DNA: TGTGCCAGCAGTTACACTAAGACCGGGGAGCTGTTTTTT. This sequence encodes CASSYTKTGELFF.

The V and J genes are TRBV5-1 and TRBJ2-1, with a weak D call TRBD1 (5 bases). This CDR3 is built from 13 residues. Trimming stripped 2 bases from V and 7 bases from J, with 10 bases between. The germline gives CDR1 SGHRS, CDR2 YFSETQ. The CDR3 DNA is TGCGCCAGCAGCTTAGGGGCCGGAAATGAGCAGTTCTTC. This encodes CASSLGAGNEQFF. Drawing the rest from reference TRBV5-1 and TRBJ2-1, the complete variable domain is KAGVTQTPRYLIKTRGQQVTLSCSPISGHRSVSWYQQTPGQGLQFLFEYFSETQRNKGNFPGRFSGRQFSNSRSEMNVSTLELGDSALYLCASSLGAGNEQFFGPGTRLTVL.

The V call is TRBV11-2, the J call TRBJ1-2, with D possibly being TRBD1 (6 bases). CDR1 and CDR2 (germline): SGHAT, FQNNGV. CDR3 size: 12 residues. V was clipped by 5 bases and J by 5 bases, with 9 bases between them. The CDR3 nucleotides are TGTGCCAGCAGCCTGGGGGCATATGGCTACACCTTC. Its protein is CASSLGAYGYTF.

The chain carries TRBV28 and TRBJ1-1; a weak D match, TRBD1 (6 bases). The germline V gene encodes CDR1 MDHEN and CDR2 SYDVKM. This CDR3 has 13 residues. Trimming pared 6 bases from V and 5 bases from J, leaving 13 bases between. The CDR3 DNA follows: TGTGCCAGCAGGGTGGACAGCTTAACTGAAGCTTTCTTT. Translating gives CASRVDSLTEAFF.

The chain couples TRBV2 to TRBJ1-5; D is ambiguous. CDR3 length: 15 residues. The ends were cut back, 6 bases at V and 0 bases at J, with 12 bases in the middle. Per germline, CDR1 SNHLY and CDR2 FYNNEI. The CDR3 spells CASSQDDGSNQPQHF. The CDR3 nucleotides read TGTGCCAGCAGCCAAGACGACGGTAGCAATCAGCCCCAGCATTTT.

This rearrangement joins TRBV15 to TRBJ1-2; possible D gene TRBD1, 6 bases. The germline V gene has CDR1 LNHNV and CDR2 YYDKDF (reference sequence). V lost 7 bases and J lost 2, with 26 bases in between. CDR3 size: 18 residues. CDR3 loop: CATTTDRSSQSLNYGYTF. CDR3 nucleotides: TGTGCCACCACCACGGACAGATCTAGTCAGTCCCTCAACTATGGCTACACCTTC.

The chain has TRBV7-6 and TRBJ2-7; TRBD2 matches at 12 bases. The CDR3 has 15 residues. Unmatched junction bases numbered 12, after V lost 8 bases and J lost 7 bases. Germline assignment: CDR1 SGHVS and CDR2 FNYEAQ. The CDR3 DNA reads TGTGCCAGCGTGGAGCTAGCGGGAGGGCCGGGGGAGCAGTACTTC. Its protein is CASVELAGGPGEQYF.

The V gene is TRBV5-1, the J gene TRBJ2-1; D unclear. V lost 0 bases, J lost 7 bases, and 17 bases lay in between. This CDR3 is built from 16 residues. Germline V gives CDR1 SGHRS, CDR2 YFSETQ. The CDR3: CASSLEVGVGLNEQFF. DNA of the CDR3: TGCGCCAGCAGCTTGGAAGTGGGTGTAGGGTTGAATGAGCAGTTCTTC.

This sequence joins TRBV7-2 and TRBJ1-2, with D maybe TRBD1 (5 bases). CDR1 and CDR2 from the germline V gene are SGHTA and FQGNSA. The CDR3 has 15 residues. V shed 5 bases and J shed 8 bases, with 21 bases lying between them. The CDR3: CASSPGGGARRGYTF. The CDR3 DNA follows: TGTGCCAGCAGCCCTGGAGGAGGGGCAAGGAGGGGCTACACCTTC.

The rearrangement joins TRBV5-6 to TRBJ2-5, with 8 bases aligning to TRBD1. CDR1 SGHDT and CDR2 YYEEEE come from the germline V gene. With 4 bases clipped from V and 0 bases from J, the junction kept 11 bases outside the gene matches. The CDR3 extends over 17 amino acids. The CDR3 bases are TGTGCCAGCAGCGTGGATACCGGGACAGGCTACCAAGAGACCCAGTACTTC. Amino acids: CASSVDTGTGYQETQYF.

The rearrangement joins TRBV6-5 to TRBJ1-1; D gene unclear. In germline, CDR1 is MNHEY, CDR2 SVGAGI. This CDR3 contains 14 residues. V was cut by 5 bases and J by 1 base, with 11 bases left in between. CDR3 residues: CASSPGRENTEAFF. DNA for the CDR3: TGTGCCAGCAGTCCCGGGCGGGAGAACACTGAAGCTTTCTTT.

The chain employs TRBV7-3 and TRBJ2-1, with D perhaps TRBD1 (6 bases). Germline CDR1 reads SGHTA; CDR2 reads FQGTGA. This CDR3 region has 13 residues. Trimming stripped 3 bases from V and 10 bases from J, with 13 bases between. Here the CDR3 reads CASSLQGPSEQFF. The CDR3 DNA reads TGTGCCAGCAGCTTGCAGGGGCCCAGCGAGCAGTTCTTC.

This chain links TRBV28 with TRBJ2-3, with 14 bases that match TRBD2. The CDR3 totals 18 residues. CDR1 is MDHEN, CDR2 SYDVKM, per germline. V shed 5 bases, J shed 0 bases, and the junction held 7 bases outside the gene matches. CDR3 sequence reads: CASSEGTSGRISTDTQYF. For the CDR3, the DNA is TGTGCCAGCAGTGAAGGGACTAGCGGGAGAATTAGCACAGATACGCAGTATTTT.

V and J are TRBV19 and TRBJ1-5; no clear D. This CDR3 contains 15 residues. Germline CDR1 and CDR2: LNHDA and SQIVND (reference sequence). V dropped 0 bases and J dropped 4 bases, with 10 bases sitting between them. The CDR3 sequence: CASSIDLAENQPQHF. In nucleotides, the CDR3 is TGTGCCAGTAGTATAGATCTGGCGGAGAATCAGCCCCAGCATTTT.

This clone has more than one count but fewer than ten. This sequence joins TRBV6-1 and TRBJ1-5, with TRBD1 matching 9 bases. The ends lost 4 bases at V and 3 bases at J; junction bases unmatched: 4. Germline V gives CDR1 MNHNS, CDR2 SASEGT. This CDR3 region has 15 residues. CDR3 sequence: CASSAGQGDNQPQHF. CDR3 nucleotides: TGTGCCAGCAGTGCGGGACAGGGAGACAATCAGCCCCAGCATTTT.

This clone was counted between two and nine times. The V and J genes are TRBV6-1 and TRBJ1-2, with D possibly being TRBD1 (5 bases). The V end was cut by 2 bases, the J end by 4 bases, with 14 bases between. Germline V gene lookup returns CDR1 MNHNS and CDR2 SASEGT. This CDR3 contains 15 residues. CDR3 coding DNA: TGTGCCAGCAGTGAATGGGGGTCCGGAGGCTATGGCTACACCTTC. Amino acids: CASSEWGSGGYGYTF.

The CDR3 spells CASSTRQGNQPQHF. Here the CDR3 DNA reads TGTGCCAGCAGCACTCGCCAGGGGAATCAGCCCCAGCATTTT. The chain couples TRBV7-3 to TRBJ1-5; a possible D gene is TRBD1 (6 bases). The CDR3 consists of 14 residues. CDR1 is SGHTA and CDR2 is FQGTGA in the germline V gene. V was cut by 5 bases and J by 4 bases, with 12 bases left in between. Together with reference TRBV7-3 and TRBJ1-5, the CDR3 gives the full variable domain: GAGVSQTPSNKVTEKGKYVELRCDPISGHTALYWYRQSLGQGPEFLIYFQGTGAADDSGLPNDRFFAVRPEGSVSTLKIQRTERGDSAVYLCASSTRQGNQPQHFGDGTRLSIL.

The chain joins TRBV18 to TRBJ2-1, with TRBD2 matching 7 bases. This CDR3 has 17 amino acids. CDR1 is KGHSH, CDR2 LQKENI, per germline. The V segment lost 3 bases and the J segment 3 bases; nucleotides outside the gene matches: 11. Here the CDR3 reads CASSPSTSRRIYNEQFF. The CDR3 nucleotides read TGTGCCAGCTCACCTTCGACTAGCCGGAGAATCTACAATGAGCAGTTCTTC.

This sequence joins TRBV7-6 and TRBJ2-3, with 7 positions matching TRBD2. Germline V gives CDR1 SGHVS, CDR2 FNYEAQ. V dropped 6 bases and J dropped 5; count of bases not matched to a gene: 11. The CDR3 totals 15 residues. Here the CDR3 DNA reads TGTGCCAGCAGTCCTACGTGGCGGGAGAAAGATACGCAGTATTTT. Translation gives CASSPTWREKDTQYF.